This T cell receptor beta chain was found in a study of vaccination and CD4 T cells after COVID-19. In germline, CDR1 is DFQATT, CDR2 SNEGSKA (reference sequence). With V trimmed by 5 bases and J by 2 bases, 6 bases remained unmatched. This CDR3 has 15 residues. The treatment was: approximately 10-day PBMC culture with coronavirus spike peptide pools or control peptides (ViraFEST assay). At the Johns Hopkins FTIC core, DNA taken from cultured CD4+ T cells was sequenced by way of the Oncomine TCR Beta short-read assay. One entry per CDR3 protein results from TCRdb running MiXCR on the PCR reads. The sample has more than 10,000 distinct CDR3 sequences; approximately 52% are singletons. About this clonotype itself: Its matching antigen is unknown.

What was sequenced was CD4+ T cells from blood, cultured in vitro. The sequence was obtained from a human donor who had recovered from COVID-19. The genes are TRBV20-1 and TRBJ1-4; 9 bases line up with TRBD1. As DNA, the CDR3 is TGCAGTGCTCTCGCCGACAGGGGGACTAATGAAAAACTGTTTTTT. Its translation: CSALADRGTNEKLFF.